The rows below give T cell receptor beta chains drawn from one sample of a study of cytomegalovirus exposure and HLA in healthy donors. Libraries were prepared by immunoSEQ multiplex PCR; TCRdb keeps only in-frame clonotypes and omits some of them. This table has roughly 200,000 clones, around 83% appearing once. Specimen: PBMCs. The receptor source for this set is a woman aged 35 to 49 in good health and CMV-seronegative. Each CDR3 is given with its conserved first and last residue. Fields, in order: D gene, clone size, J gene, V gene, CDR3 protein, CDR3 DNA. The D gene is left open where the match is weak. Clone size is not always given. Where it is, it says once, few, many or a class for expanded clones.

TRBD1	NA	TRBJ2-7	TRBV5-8	CASSMASGGGEQYF	TGTGCCAGCAGCATGGCCTCAGGGGGCGGCGAGCAGTACTTC
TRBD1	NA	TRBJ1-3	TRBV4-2	CASSQDRGWGNTIYF	TGTGCCAGCAGCCAAGACAGGGGGTGGGGAAACACCATATATTTT
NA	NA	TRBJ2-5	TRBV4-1	CASSHLTGFQETQYF	TGCGCCAGCAGCCACCTAACAGGGTTCCAAGAGACCCAGTACTTC
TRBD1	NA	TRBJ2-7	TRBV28	CASSLIGTGRDEQYF	TGTGCCAGCAGTTTAATAGGGACAGGGCGGGACGAGCAGTACTTC
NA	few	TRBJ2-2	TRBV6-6	CASNRATNTGELFF	TGTGCCAGCAACAGGGCGACGAACACCGGGGAGCTGTTTTTT
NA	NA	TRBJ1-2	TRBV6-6	CASSYYARGGYTF	TGTGCCAGCAGTTACTATGCAAGGGGTGGCTACACCTTC
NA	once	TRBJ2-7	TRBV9	CASSVGQATYEQYF	TGTGCCAGCAGCGTAGGACAGGCCACCTACGAGCAGTACTTC
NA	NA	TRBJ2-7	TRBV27	CASSLSPRAFHEQYF	TGTGCCAGCAGTTTATCACCCAGGGCCTTCCACGAGCAGTACTTC
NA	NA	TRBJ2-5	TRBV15	CATSRGGLASGMGQETQYF	TGTGCCACCAGCAGGGGAGGTTTGGCCTCAGGTATGGGCCAAGAGACCCAGTACTTC
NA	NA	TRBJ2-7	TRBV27	CASSFRGRGYEQYF	TGTGCCAGCAGTTTCCGGGGGAGGGGGTACGAGCAGTACTTC
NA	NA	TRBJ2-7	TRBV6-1	CASSETRDLPSGF	TGTGCCAGCAGTGAAACTCGGGATCTCCCCTCAGGTTTC
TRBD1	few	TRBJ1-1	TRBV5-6	CASSPRTGEAFF	TGTGCCAGCAGCCCACGGACAGGTGAAGCTTTCTTT
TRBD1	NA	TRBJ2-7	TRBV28	CASRTPGQGDYEQYF	TGTGCCAGCAGAACGCCGGGACAGGGGGACTACGAGCAGTACTTC
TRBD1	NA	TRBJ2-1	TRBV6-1	CATQDRGPYNEQFF	TGTGCCACCCAGGACAGGGGCCCCTACAATGAGCAGTTCTTC
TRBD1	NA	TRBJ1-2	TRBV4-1	CASSPSVTGTGGDGYTF	TGCGCCAGCAGCCCTTCCGTAACCGGGACAGGGGGCGATGGCTACACCTTC
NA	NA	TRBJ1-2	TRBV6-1	CASSDWDFASGNYGYTF	TGTGCCAGCAGTGACTGGGACTTCGCGAGTGGTAACTATGGCTACACCTTC
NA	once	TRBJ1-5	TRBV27	CASSLLGGPLMHF	TGTGCCAGCAGTTTATTAGGGGGTCCCTTAATGCATTTT
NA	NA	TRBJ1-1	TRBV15	CATSRELAEREAFF	TGTGCCACCAGCAGAGAATTGGCGGAGAGAGAAGCTTTCTTT
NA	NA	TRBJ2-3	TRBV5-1	CASSFTARSRASTDTQYF	TGCGCCAGCAGCTTCACGGCCAGGTCGAGGGCCAGCACAGATACGCAGTATTTT
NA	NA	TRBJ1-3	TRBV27	CASSFSRGNTIYF	TGTGCCAGCAGTTTCTCCAGGGGAAACACCATATATTTT
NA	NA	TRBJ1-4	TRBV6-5	CASSLNSGNEKLFF	TGTGCCAGCAGTCTGAACAGTGGGAATGAAAAACTGTTTTTT
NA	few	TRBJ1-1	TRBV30	CAWSHWADTEAFF	TGTGCCTGGAGTCACTGGGCTGACACTGAAGCTTTCTTT
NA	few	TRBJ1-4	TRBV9	CASSVGAQGTNEKLFF	TGTGCCAGCAGCGTAGGAGCCCAGGGGACAAATGAAAAACTGTTTTTT
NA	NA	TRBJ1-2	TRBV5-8	CASSRGGRNYGYTF	TGTGCCAGCAGCCGGGGGGGGAGGAACTATGGCTACACCTTC
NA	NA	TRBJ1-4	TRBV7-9	CASSLDSSRREKLFF	TGTGCCAGCAGCTTAGATTCCTCTAGGAGGGAAAAACTGTTTTTT
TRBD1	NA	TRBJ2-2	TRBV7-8	CASSRTGGGGRELFF	TGTGCCAGCAGCCGGACAGGGGGTGGAGGAAGGGAGCTGTTTTTT
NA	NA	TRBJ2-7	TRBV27	CASRGLGNYEQYF	TGTGCCAGCAGGGGGCTGGGTAACTACGAGCAGTACTTC
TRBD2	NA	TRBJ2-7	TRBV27	CASSPGLAGNTYEQYF	TGTGCCAGCAGTCCCGGACTAGCGGGCAATACCTACGAGCAGTACTTC